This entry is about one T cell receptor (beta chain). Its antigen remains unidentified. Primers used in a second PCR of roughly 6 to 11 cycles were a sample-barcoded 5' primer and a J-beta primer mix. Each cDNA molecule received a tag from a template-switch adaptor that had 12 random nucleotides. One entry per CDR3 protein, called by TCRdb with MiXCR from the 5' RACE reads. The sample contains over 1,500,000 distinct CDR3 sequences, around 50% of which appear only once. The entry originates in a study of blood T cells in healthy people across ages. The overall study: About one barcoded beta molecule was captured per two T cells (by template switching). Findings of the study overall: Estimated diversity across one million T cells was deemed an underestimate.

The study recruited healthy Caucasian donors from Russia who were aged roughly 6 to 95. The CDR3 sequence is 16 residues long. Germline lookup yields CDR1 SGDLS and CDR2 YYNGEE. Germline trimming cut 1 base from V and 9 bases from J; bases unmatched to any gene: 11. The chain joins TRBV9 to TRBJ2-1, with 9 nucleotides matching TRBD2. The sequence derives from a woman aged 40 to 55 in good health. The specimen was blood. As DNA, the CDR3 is TGTGCCAGCAGCGTACACCCCGCGGGGGGGCAGAGTGAGCAGTTCTTC. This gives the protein CASSVHPAGGQSEQFF.